The clone carrying this T cell receptor beta chain was seen at least ten times. Antigen unknown. The data belong to a study of CD8 T cells in ankylosing spondylitis. Study observations and caveats: Certain motif variants had earlier been reported in reactive arthritis synovial fluid and blood. One TCR beta motif, made up of eight highly homologous variants, appeared characteristic of ankylosing spondylitis blood.

TCRdb used MiXCR to reprocess the 5' RACE reads, holding one entry per CDR3 protein. This sample has about 69,000 distinct CDR3 sequences; 5.3% occur once, and the top ten carry around 2.2%. The sequence came from a male donor with ankylosing spondylitis or in good health (not recorded which). Input material: blood, either unsorted or a sorted T cell fraction (not recorded which).

In nucleotides, the CDR3 is TGTGCCAGCAGTTTAGGGGGCGGTGAGAATCAGCCCCAGCATTTT. This encodes CASSLGGGENQPQHF. The V and J genes are TRBV12-3 or TRBV12-4 and TRBJ1-5; a weak D match, TRBD1 (5 bases). The ends were cut back, 1 base at V and 4 bases at J, with 11 bases in the middle. CDR3 size: 15 residues.